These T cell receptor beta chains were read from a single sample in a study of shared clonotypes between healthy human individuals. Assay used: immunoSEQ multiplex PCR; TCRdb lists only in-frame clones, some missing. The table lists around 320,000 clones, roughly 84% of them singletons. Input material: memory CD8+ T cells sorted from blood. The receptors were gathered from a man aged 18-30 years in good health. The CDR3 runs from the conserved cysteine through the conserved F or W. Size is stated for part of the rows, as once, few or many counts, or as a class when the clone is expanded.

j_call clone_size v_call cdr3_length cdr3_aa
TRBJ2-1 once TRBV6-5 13 CASSSTGNNEQFF
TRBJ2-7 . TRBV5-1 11 CASSQTYEQYF
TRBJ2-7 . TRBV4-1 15 CASSQVQRGDYEQYF
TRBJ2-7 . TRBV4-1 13 CASSQAASYEQYF
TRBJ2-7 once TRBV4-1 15 CASSQDRHSTYEQYF
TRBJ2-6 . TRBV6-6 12 CAIDSGANVLTF
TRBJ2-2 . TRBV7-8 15 CASSFRSGWAGELFF
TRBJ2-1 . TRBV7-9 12 CASSFFRDEQFF
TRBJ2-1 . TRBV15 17 CATSREAGTETYNEQFF
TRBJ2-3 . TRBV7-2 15 CASGQTGTHTDTQYF
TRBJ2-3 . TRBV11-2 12 CASSLGADTQYF
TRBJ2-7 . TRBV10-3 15 CAISERTATDYEQYF
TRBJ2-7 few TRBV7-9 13 CASSFGESYEQYF
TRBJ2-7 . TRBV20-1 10 CSALEHEQYF
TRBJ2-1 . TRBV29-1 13 CSVVGSGKNEQFF
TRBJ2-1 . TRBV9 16 CASSQGLGLWDNEQFF
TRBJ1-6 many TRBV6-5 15 CASSYSDSKGSPLHF
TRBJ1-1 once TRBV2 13 CASRTGWNTEAFF
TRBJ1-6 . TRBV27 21 CASSPEPGQGAYFSYNSPLHF
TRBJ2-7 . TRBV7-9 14 CASSEDSMSYEQYF
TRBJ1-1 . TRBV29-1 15 CSVDVGTGYSTEAFF
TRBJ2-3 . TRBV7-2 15 CASSLLADREGTQYF
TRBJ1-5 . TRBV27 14 CASSVQGANQPQHF
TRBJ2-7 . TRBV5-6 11 CASSLANEQYF
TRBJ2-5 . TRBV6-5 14 CASSYGTTGGTQYF
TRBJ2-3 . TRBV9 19 CASSDPSGTSGEGTDTQYF
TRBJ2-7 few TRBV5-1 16 CASSPDLLTSSYEQYF
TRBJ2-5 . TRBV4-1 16 CASSQDYRGFAETQYF
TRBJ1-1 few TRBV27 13 CASSLGPLNEAFF
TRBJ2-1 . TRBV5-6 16 CASSFEFSGRHNEQFF
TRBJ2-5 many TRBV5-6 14 CASSLVAAQETQYF
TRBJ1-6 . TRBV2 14 CASSAGQGSSPLHF